What follows describes a single TCR beta chain. Its antigen is not identified. The entry originates in a study of cytomegalovirus exposure and HLA in healthy donors. The study, taken as a whole, reports: The only immune exposure information that was available was CMV serostatus. An ancestry cluster, one associated with Asian ancestry, reportedly showed fewer N-insertions than the approximately 660-donor mean in a later analysis. When analyzed later, the rates of TCR association showed variation by HLA locus, with DRB1 the most and HLA-C the fewest.

The PCR made use of 60 Vbeta and 13 Jbeta primers. Produced via immunoSEQ multiplex PCR; TCRdb's table is partial and in-frame only. The sample data list approximately 120,000 clones. Trimming cost V 5 bases and J 9 bases, with 19 bases left between them. This CDR3 spans 13 amino acids. Germline CDR1 and CDR2: GTSNPN and SVGIG (reference sequence). The chain carries TRBV30 and TRBJ2-5; a weak D match, TRBD2 (6 bases). Source material: PBMCs. This sequence originates from a man aged 25-45 years in good health and CMV-seronegative. CDR3 in DNA: TGTGCCTGGGGGGGACTGGGGGAGAGGGCCCAGTACTTC. Translation: CAWGGLGERAQYF.